These T cell receptor beta chains were read from a single sample in a study of blood T cell repertoires in COVID-19. TCRdb keeps only in-frame clones here, not all; method: immunoSEQ multiplex PCR. Of 150,000 to 200,000 clones listed, 84% are singletons. Sequencing used peripheral blood. These receptors came from a woman over 75 with acute or convalescent COVID-19. The CDR3 runs from the conserved cysteine through the conserved F or W. The order of the fields is V gene, J gene, clone size, D gene, CDR3 protein, CDR3 DNA. A D gene is named only where the DNA matches it firmly. Size is omitted from some rows. Given values are once, few, many or a class for expanded clones.

>TRBV5-1|TRBJ1-2|-|TRBD1
CASSLQGEFNYGYTF
TGCGCCAGCAGCTTGCAGGGGGAGTTTAACTATGGCTACACCTTC
>TRBV3-1/TRBV3-2|TRBJ2-1|-|TRBD1
CASSRTGNEQFF
TGTGCCAGCAGCCGGACAGGGAATGAGCAGTTCTTC
>TRBV11-3|TRBJ2-5|-|TRBD2
CASSSGTSGVETQYF
TGTGCCAGCAGCTCAGGGACTAGCGGCGTGGAGACCCAGTACTTC
>TRBV28|TRBJ1-5|-|-
CASRPAGGGAEPQHF
TGTGCCAGCAGGCCCGCGGGCGGGGGGGCTGAGCCCCAGCATTTT
>TRBV10-1|TRBJ2-3|-|TRBD2
CASSDGLAGADTQYF
TGCGCCAGCAGCGATGGACTAGCGGGAGCGGATACGCAGTATTTT
>TRBV28|TRBJ2-5|-|-
CASSTGLETQYF
TGTGCCAGCAGTACAGGGTTGGAGACCCAGTACTTC
>TRBV7-2|TRBJ2-1|-|TRBD2
CASSLVGRGGVYNEQFF
TGTGCCAGCAGCTTAGTGGGGCGGGGAGGGGTATACAATGAGCAGTTCTTC
>TRBV14|TRBJ2-2|-|-
CASSGGRGTGELFF
TGTGCCAGCAGCGGAGGCAGGGGCACCGGGGAGCTGTTTTTT
>TRBV5-8|TRBJ2-1|-|TRBD1
CASSFGDRHNEQFF
TGTGCCAGCAGCTTTGGGGACAGGCACAATGAGCAGTTCTTC
>TRBV6-6|TRBJ1-1|-|-
CASSYSGQNEAFF
TGTGCCAGCAGTTACTCCGGACAGAATGAAGCTTTCTTT
>TRBV6-4|TRBJ2-2|-|TRBD2
CASSDSWSGRARRSNTGELFF
TGTGCCAGCAGTGACTCGTGGAGCGGGAGGGCCCGACGGTCGAACACCGGGGAGCTGTTTTTT
>TRBV7-2|TRBJ1-6|-|-
CASSLGEGGPVSYNSPLHF
TGTGCCAGCAGCTTGGGGGAGGGTGGCCCCGTTTCTTATAATTCACCCCTCCACTTT
>TRBV6-6|TRBJ1-2|-|-
CASSPTMGQPDYGYTF
TGTGCCAGCAGTCCTACTATGGGACAACCAGACTATGGCTACACCTTC
>TRBV20-1|TRBJ1-2|-|-
CRQGGYTF
TGCAGACAGGGAGGCTACACCTTC
>TRBV20-1|TRBJ2-3|-|-
CSASERGTDTQYF
TGCAGTGCTAGTGAGCGGGGCACAGATACGCAGTATTTT
>TRBV19|TRBJ1-4|-|-
CASSVGGANEKLFF
TGTGCCAGTAGTGTGGGGGGGGCTAATGAAAAACTGTTTTTT
>TRBV9|TRBJ2-1|few|TRBD2
CASSVDLAGGYNEQFF
TGTGCCAGCAGCGTAGATCTAGCGGGGGGATACAATGAGCAGTTCTTC